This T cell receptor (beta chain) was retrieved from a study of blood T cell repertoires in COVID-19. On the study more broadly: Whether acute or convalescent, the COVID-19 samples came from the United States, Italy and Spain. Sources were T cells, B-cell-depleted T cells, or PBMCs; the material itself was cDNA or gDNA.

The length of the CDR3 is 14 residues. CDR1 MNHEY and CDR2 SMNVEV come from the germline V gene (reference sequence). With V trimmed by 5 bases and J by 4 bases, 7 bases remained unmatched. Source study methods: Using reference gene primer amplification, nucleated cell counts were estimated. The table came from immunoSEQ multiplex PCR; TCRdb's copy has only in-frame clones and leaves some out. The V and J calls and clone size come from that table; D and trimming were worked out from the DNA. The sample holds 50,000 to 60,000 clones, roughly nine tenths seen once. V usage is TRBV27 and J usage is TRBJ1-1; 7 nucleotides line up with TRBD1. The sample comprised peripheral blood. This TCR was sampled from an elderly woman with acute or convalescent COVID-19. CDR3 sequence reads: CASSPYRGGTEAFF. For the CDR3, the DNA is TGTGCCAGCAGTCCCTACAGGGGAGGCACTGAAGCTTTCTTT.